These 18 T cell receptor beta chains were all obtained from the same sample, sequenced in a study of CD8 T cells in Susac syndrome. RNA amounts of 0.5 to 1 ug underwent reverse transcription with random hexamers. TCRdb re-analysed the immunoSEQ multiplex PCR reads in MiXCR, keeping a single row per CDR3 protein. The sample yields some 260,000 distinct CDR3 sequences, about 85% seen once. Sequenced: CD8+ T cells from PBMCs. All receptors derive from a human donor with multiple sclerosis.

This rearrangement joins TRBV28 to TRBJ2-1; TRBD2 agrees at 9 bases. The germline V gene has CDR1 MDHEN and CDR2 SYDVKM. The CDR3 sequence is 14 residues long. After removal of 6 bases from V and 7 bases from J, the junction contained 7 bases not matched to a gene. CDR3 nucleotides: TGTGCCAGCAGCTATAGCGGGAGAGCGAATGAGCAGTTCTTC. Translation: CASSYSGRANEQFF.

The V gene is TRBV9, the J gene TRBJ2-1, with 7 bases lining up with TRBD2. The germline CDR1 and CDR2 sequences are SGDLS and YYNGEE. CDR3 length: 15 amino acids. After removal of 0 bases from V and 4 bases from J, the junction contained 4 bases not matched to a gene. The CDR3 region is CASSVGGSIYNEQFF. The CDR3 nucleotides read TGTGCCAGCAGCGTAGGCGGGAGTATTTACAATGAGCAGTTCTTC. Complete variable domain (other parts from reference TRBV9 and TRBJ2-1): DSGVTQTPKHLITATGQRVTLRCSPRSGDLSVYWYQQSLDQGLQFLIQYYNGEERAKGNILERFSAQQFPDLHSELNLSSLELGDSALYFCASSVGGSIYNEQFFGPGTRLTVL.

The chain carries TRBV9 and TRBJ2-5; the match to TRBD1 covers 7 bases. The CDR3 sequence is 14 residues long. Germline V gives CDR1 SGDLS, CDR2 YYNGEE. V shed 3 bases and J 4 bases; nucleotides not matched to a gene: 6. CDR3 coding DNA: TGTGCCAGCAGCGCGTTGGACAGGCGAGAGACCCAGTACTTC. Its translation is CASSALDRRETQYF.

V usage is TRBV30 and J usage is TRBJ1-6, with unresolved D. This CDR3 is built from 13 residues. V lost 5 bases and J lost 9, with 14 bases in between. Germline assignment: CDR1 GTSNPN and CDR2 SVGIG (reference sequence). CDR3 sequence (DNA): TGTGCCTGGTCCCCCCCTGGCTTTTCACCCCTCCACTTT. It is translated as CAWSPPGFSPLHF.

The V gene is TRBV3-1, the J gene TRBJ2-7, with D uncertain. Germline lookup yields CDR1 LGHDT and CDR2 YNNKEL (reference sequence). This CDR3 comprises 12 residues. The germline V and J ends were trimmed by 1 base and 3 bases, with 4 bases remaining between them. The CDR3 reads CASSQGVYEQYF. For the CDR3, the DNA is TGTGCCAGCAGCCAAGGAGTCTACGAGCAGTACTTC.

CDR3 bases: TGTGCCAGCAGTTACTCCGGGGGGCTCCAAAACACTGAAGCTTTCTTT. Residues: CASSYSGGLQNTEAFF. V is TRBV6-5 and J is TRBJ1-1; possibly TRBD1 for D (6 bases). The CDR3 loop spans 16 amino acids. Per germline, CDR1 MNHEY and CDR2 SVGAGI. V lost 0 bases and J lost 2, with 13 bases in between.

The chain joins TRBV4-2 to TRBJ2-1; D not certain. Germline values: CDR1 LGHNA, CDR2 YNFKEQ. V lost 4 bases and J 5 bases, leaving 9 bases between the germline ends. This CDR3 region has 13 residues. CDR3 DNA sequence: TGTGCCAGCAGCCTAAGCACCCACAATGAGCAGTTCTTC. This encodes CASSLSTHNEQFF.

This chain uses TRBV30 with TRBJ1-5, with 7 bases that match TRBD1. This CDR3 spans 15 amino acids. V shed 2 bases and J 4 bases; nucleotides not matched to a gene: 8. The germline CDR1 and CDR2 sequences are GTSNPN and SVGIG (reference sequence). The CDR3 loop reads CAWSTRGSLNQPQHF. For the CDR3, the DNA is TGTGCCTGGAGTACCAGGGGGAGCCTGAATCAGCCCCAGCATTTT.

The chain recombines TRBV29-1 with TRBJ2-1; D perhaps matches TRBD1 (5 bases). V dropped 3 bases and J dropped 1 base, with 13 bases sitting between them. The CDR3 consists of 15 residues. CDR1 and CDR2 (germline): SQVTM, ANQGSEA. The CDR3 DNA is TGCAGCGTTGAGTGGCAGGGCGGATCCTACAATGAGCAGTTCTTC. Residues: CSVEWQGGSYNEQFF.

The V gene is TRBV5-4, the J gene TRBJ1-1; D uncertain. This CDR3 comprises 15 residues. Germline V CDR1 and CDR2: SGHNT, YYREEE (reference sequence). The V gene lost 0 bases and the J gene lost 5 bases, with 14 bases spanning the gap. CDR3 nucleotide sequence: TGTGCCAGCAGCTTGGAGATCGTCGGGGTAACTGAAGCTTTCTTT. It specifies CASSLEIVGVTEAFF.

This sequence joins TRBV18 and TRBJ2-1, with 7 bases matching TRBD1. Germline V gene lookup returns CDR1 KGHSH and CDR2 LQKENI. CDR3 size: 18 residues. The V and J ends lost 0 bases and 4 bases, in that order; junction bases with no gene match: 12. CDR3 amino acids: CASSPPSARQGTYNEQFF. The CDR3 DNA sequence: TGTGCCAGCTCACCACCGTCGGCGCGACAGGGTACTTACAATGAGCAGTTCTTC.

The chain uses TRBV29-1 and TRBJ1-2, with D perhaps matching TRBD1 (6 bases). The germline V gene encodes CDR1 SQVTM and CDR2 ANQGSEA. The CDR3 runs to 13 residues. V was shortened by 6 bases and J by 3 bases, with 14 bases between the two germline ends. In nucleotides, the CDR3 is TGCAGCGTCCCGACAGGAGTGGACTATGGCTACACCTTC. Residues: CSVPTGVDYGYTF.

CDR3 bases: TGTGCCAGCAGTTTATCGGCGGGTCCGGAGGCTTTCTTT. Translating it yields CASSLSAGPEAFF. The chain recombines TRBV27 with TRBJ1-1; unclear D gene. CDR1 is MNHEY and CDR2 is SMNVEV in the germline V gene (reference sequence). The V gene lost 0 bases and the J gene lost 11 bases, with 13 bases spanning the gap. This CDR3 is built from 13 residues.

The chain has TRBV27 and TRBJ2-7, with TRBD2 matching over 11 bases. The J segment lost 3 bases and the V segment lost 3 bases, leaving 7 bases of the junction unmatched. Looked up from germline, CDR1 is MNHEY and CDR2 is SMNVEV (reference sequence). The CDR3 totals 16 residues. CDR3: CASSLRLTSGSYEQYF. The CDR3, as DNA: TGTGCCAGCAGTTTGCGACTAACTAGCGGGAGCTACGAGCAGTACTTC.

The rearrangement links TRBV28 to TRBJ2-7; 8 bases are a match to TRBD2. Germline-derived CDR1 and CDR2 are MDHEN and SYDVKM. The CDR3 covers 12 residues. V trimming: 6 bases; J trimming: 6 bases; junction bases outside the gene matches: 4. CDR3 DNA: TGTGCCAGCAGCGCCGGGGGGGGCGAGCAGTACTTC. It yields the protein CASSAGGGEQYF.

The chain couples TRBV9 to TRBJ2-7; no reliable D call. Trimming removed 0 bases at V and 6 bases at J, with 13 bases between. Per the germline V gene, CDR1 is SGDLS and CDR2 is YYNGEE. The CDR3 runs to 14 residues. The DNA for the CDR3 is TGTGCCAGCAGCGTAGCAATGGTAGCAGGCGAGCAGTACTTC. The encoded protein is CASSVAMVAGEQYF.

This clonotype was detected once. The rearrangement uses TRBV7-9 and TRBJ1-4; D is undetermined. V dropped 0 bases and J dropped 0 bases, with 11 bases sitting between them. Germline V CDR1 and CDR2: SEHNR, FQNEAQ (reference sequence). The CDR3 covers 17 residues. CDR3 sequence: CASSLAPPSATNEKLFF. The CDR3 DNA is TGTGCCAGCAGCTTAGCTCCCCCCTCAGCAACTAATGAAAAACTGTTTTTT.

The chain has TRBV3-1 and TRBJ2-5; D is tentatively TRBD1 or TRBD2 (5 bases each). Germline-derived CDR1 and CDR2 are LGHDT and YNNKEL (reference sequence). The CDR3 extends over 16 amino acids. V was shortened by 0 bases and J by 0 bases, with 11 bases between the two germline ends. The CDR3 protein is CASSQEVGEYQETQYF. Here the CDR3 DNA reads TGTGCCAGCAGCCAAGAGGTGGGGGAATACCAAGAGACCCAGTACTTC.